These 25 T cell receptor beta chains came from one sample sequenced in a study of pediatric ulcerative colitis. The rectum was sampled with one to two pinch biopsies at colonoscopy. Data came from immunoSEQ multiplex PCR; TCRdb stores just in-frame clones and leaves some out. The repertoire has 40,000 to 55,000 clones, about 78% of them found once; the top ten carry over 3%. The sample taken for sequencing was gut tissue. All receptors come from a girl between 10 and 17 years old with moderate ulcerative colitis.

This clone appeared once. This chain links TRBV6-4 with TRBJ1-6; 8 bases are shared with TRBD1. Germline values: CDR1 MRHNA, CDR2 SNTAGT. This CDR3 spans 16 amino acids. After removal of 4 bases from V and 7 bases from J, the junction contained 9 bases not matched to a gene. For the CDR3, the DNA is TGTGCCAGCAGTGTCCTACAGGGGGTTGACAATTCACCCCTCCACTTT. Amino acid sequence: CASSVLQGVDNSPLHF.

V gene TRBV28 combines with J gene TRBJ2-4; D is perhaps TRBD2 (6 bases). Germline assignment: CDR1 MDHEN and CDR2 SYDVKM. Trimming stripped 5 bases from V and 1 base from J, with 18 bases between. CDR3 length equals 17 residues. CDR3 DNA: TGTGCCAGCAGTCCATACGGGCGCACTAGCGCCAAAAACATTCAGTACTTC. Its translation is CASSPYGRTSAKNIQYF.

The V call is TRBV6-5, the J call TRBJ2-7, with 7 bases aligning to TRBD2. The CDR3 runs to 16 residues. The germline V gene encodes CDR1 MNHEY and CDR2 SVGAGI. V gave up 0 bases and J gave up 2 bases; unmatched junction bases: 7. The CDR3 sequence is CASSYSLLAGAYEQYF. The DNA of the CDR3 is TGTGCCAGCAGTTACTCGCTGTTAGCGGGTGCCTACGAGCAGTACTTC.

This chain connects TRBV7-9 to TRBJ1-4; D unresolved. The CDR3 loop spans 16 amino acids. Trimming removed 7 bases at V and 5 bases at J, with 20 bases between. CDR1 SEHNR and CDR2 FQNEAQ come from the germline V gene (reference sequence). The chain's CDR3 is CASTPWESQTNEKLFF. The CDR3 DNA is TGTGCCAGCACCCCGTGGGAGTCACAAACAAATGAAAAACTGTTTTTT.

The genes are TRBV7-9 and TRBJ2-1; 10 bases agree with TRBD2. In germline, CDR1 is SEHNR, CDR2 FQNEAQ (reference sequence). Trimming at V came to 0 bases and at J to 4 bases, leaving 3 bases not matched to a gene. The CDR3 totals 16 residues. The CDR3 DNA follows: TGTGCCAGCAGCTTAGCACGAGCGGGGGGGTACAATGAGCAGTTCTTC. This translates into CASSLARAGGYNEQFF. Variable domain in full (rest from reference TRBV7-9 and TRBJ2-1): DTGVSQNPRHKITKRGQNVTFRCDPISEHNRLYWYRQTLGQGPEFLTYFQNEAQLEKSRLLSDRFSAERPKGSFSTLEIQRTEQGDSAMYLCASSLARAGGYNEQFFGPGTRLTVL.

This clone was found a few times. The V and J genes are TRBV2 and TRBJ1-4; D possibly corresponds to TRBD1 (6 bases). With 4 bases removed from V and 7 bases from J, the gap between germline ends came to 16 bases. The CDR3 covers 15 residues. CDR1 and CDR2 (germline): SNHLY, FYNNEI. Here the CDR3 reads CASSGNRVSIEKLFF. DNA of the CDR3: TGTGCCAGCAGTGGGAACAGGGTCTCAATTGAAAAACTGTTTTTT.

This chain links TRBV7-2 with TRBJ1-6; D may be TRBD1 (6 bases). The CDR3 loop spans 16 amino acids. V lost 7 bases, J lost 8 bases, and 21 bases lay in between. Looked up from germline, CDR1 is SGHTA and CDR2 is FQGNSA. The CDR3 spells CASIPGGLIGHSPLHF. DNA for the CDR3: TGTGCCAGCATCCCTGGGGGGCTGATCGGACATTCACCCCTCCACTTT. Full variable domain (missing parts from reference TRBV7-2 and TRBJ1-6): GAGVSQSPSNKVTEKGKDVELRCDPISGHTALYWYRQSLGQGLEFLIYFQGNSAPDKSGLPSDRFSAERTGGSVSTLTIQRTQQEDSAVYLCASIPGGLIGHSPLHFGNGTRLTVT.

This chain joins TRBV27 and TRBJ1-1; D remains unclear. In germline, CDR1 is MNHEY, CDR2 SMNVEV (reference sequence). The CDR3 runs 16 residues. V was trimmed by 6 bases and J by 2 bases, leaving 19 bases between them. The CDR3 DNA follows: TGTGCCAGCAGGCCCCGATCCCCAGTCCTAAACACTGAAGCTTTCTTT. Encoded protein: CASRPRSPVLNTEAFF.

The chain uses TRBV19 and TRBJ2-1; 7 bases are shared with TRBD1. J lost 4 bases, V lost 5 bases, and 8 bases had no gene match. CDR3 size: 15 residues. Germline CDR1 is LNHDA and CDR2 is SQIVND (reference sequence). CDR3 region: CASSPRDRVYNEQFF. CDR3 in DNA: TGTGCCAGTAGTCCCCGAGACAGGGTGTACAATGAGCAGTTCTTC.

The rearrangement joins TRBV6-5 to TRBJ1-1; 7 positions agree with TRBD1. The CDR3 spans 15 residues. Losses at the gene ends were 7 bases for V and 6 bases for J; bases not matched to a gene: 14. CDR1 and CDR2 from the germline V gene are MNHEY and SVGAGI. The CDR3 nucleotides are TGTGCCAGCAAGAGGGGGCTGGATGTAATCCCTGAAGCTTTCTTT. Translated: CASKRGLDVIPEAFF.

The rearrangement uses TRBV5-6 and TRBJ1-1, with D tentatively TRBD1 (5 bases). Germline CDR1 SGHDT, CDR2 YYEEEE. The V gene lost 5 bases and the J gene lost 8 bases, with 13 bases spanning the gap. The CDR3 covers 12 residues. This CDR3 reads CASRTGTVEAFF. The CDR3 DNA reads TGTGCCAGCAGGACCGGGACGGTCGAAGCTTTCTTT.

This chain connects TRBV4-2 to TRBJ1-2, with TRBD1 matching 7 bases. V was clipped by 0 bases and J by 1 base; unmatched bases: 8. The CDR3 totals 17 residues. CDR1 is LGHNA, CDR2 YNFKEQ, per germline. The CDR3 nucleotides are TGTGCCAGCAGCCAAGATCGTTGGGCAGGGGGTAACTATGGCTACACCTTC. Translation: CASSQDRWAGGNYGYTF.

CDR3 loop: CASSEPAGGPDTQYF. The DNA of the CDR3 is TGTGCCAGCAGTGAGCCAGCGGGGGGTCCAGATACGCAGTATTTT. This chain joins TRBV25-1 and TRBJ2-3, with TRBD2 matching over 9 bases. CDR1 MGHDK and CDR2 SYGVNS come from the germline V gene. There are 15 residues in the CDR3. V shed 3 bases and J 4 bases; nucleotides not matched to a gene: 5.

This chain links TRBV11-2 with TRBJ2-1; D might be TRBD2 (5 bases). The V gene's germline CDR1 is SGHAT and CDR2 FQNNGV. This CDR3 contains 15 residues. V shed 5 bases and J shed 6 bases, with 17 bases lying between them. Written as DNA, the CDR3 is TGTGCCAGCAGCCCAACCCCACTAGAAAGCAATGAGCAGTTCTTC. This sequence encodes CASSPTPLESNEQFF.

This clone was recorded only once. The gene calls are TRBV5-1 and TRBJ1-1, with a tentative D call TRBD1 (6 bases). The V end was cut by 0 bases, the J end by 8 bases, with 17 bases between. Germline V gives CDR1 SGHRS, CDR2 YFSETQ. The CDR3 covers 15 residues. This CDR3 reads CASSLVGQQYSEAFF. As DNA, the CDR3 is TGCGCCAGCAGCTTGGTCGGACAGCAATATTCGGAAGCTTTCTTT.

This chain uses TRBV7-9 with TRBJ2-7; no clear D gene. Germline V gene lookup returns CDR1 SEHNR and CDR2 FQNEAQ (reference sequence). Between the trimmed V and J ends, which lost 4 bases and 3 bases, there was a span of 10 bases. This CDR3 contains 13 residues. This CDR3 reads CASSSPVGYEQYF. The CDR3 region has the DNA TGTGCCAGCAGCTCTCCGGTGGGCTACGAGCAGTACTTC.

The chain joins TRBV20-1 to TRBJ2-3; D gene unclear. CDR1 DFQATT and CDR2 SNEGSKA come from the germline V gene (reference sequence). The CDR3 is 11 amino acids. Trimming took off 6 bases at V and 2 bases at J, with 6 bases between the two ends. For the CDR3, the DNA is TGCAGTGCCCTTGTCACAGATACGCAGTATTTT. This codes for CSALVTDTQYF.

The V and J genes are TRBV2 and TRBJ2-6, with 7 bases matching TRBD1. CDR3 length equals 15 residues. Germline loops: CDR1 SNHLY, CDR2 FYNNEI. V trimming: 8 bases; J trimming: 2 bases; junction bases outside the gene matches: 6. The CDR3 loop reads CASVTRGPGANVLTF. The DNA of the CDR3 is TGTGCCAGCGTGACAAGGGGGCCTGGGGCCAACGTCCTGACTTTC.

V gene TRBV6-1 combines with J gene TRBJ1-5; the D gene is possibly TRBD1 (5 bases). The CDR3 extends over 14 amino acids. Germline loops: CDR1 MNHNS, CDR2 SASEGT. The ends were cut back, 2 bases at V and 7 bases at J, with 12 bases in the middle. In DNA form, the CDR3 reads TGTGCCAGCAGTGAAATCAGGGAAAGGCAGCCCCAGCATTTT. This codes for CASSEIRERQPQHF.

The chain employs TRBV27 and TRBJ2-1; 10 bases are shared with TRBD2. The CDR3 extends over 17 amino acids. The V and J ends lost 5 bases and 3 bases, in that order; junction bases with no gene match: 10. Germline V CDR1 and CDR2: MNHEY, SMNVEV (reference sequence). For the CDR3, the DNA is TGTGCCAGCAGTCGTCCCCTTCTAGCGGGAGACTACAATGAGCAGTTCTTC. This sequence encodes CASSRPLLAGDYNEQFF.

V gene TRBV19 combines with J gene TRBJ1-2; D might be TRBD1 (5 bases). V dropped 5 bases and J dropped 4 bases, with 14 bases sitting between them. This CDR3 is built from 14 residues. Germline V CDR1 and CDR2: LNHDA, SQIVND (reference sequence). The CDR3 loop reads CASSDQGSGYGYTF. As DNA, the CDR3 is TGTGCCAGTAGTGACCAGGGTAGCGGCTATGGCTACACCTTC.

The CDR3 nucleotides are TGTGCCAGCAGCCAACAGGGGGCGTTCACTGAAGCTTTCTTT. This codes for CASSQQGAFTEAFF. The rearrangement links TRBV2 to TRBJ1-1; 9 bases agree with TRBD1. Germline assignment: CDR1 SNHLY and CDR2 FYNNEI. The CDR3 sequence is 14 residues long. V dropped 6 bases and J dropped 4; count of bases not matched to a gene: 6.

This sequence joins TRBV19 and TRBJ2-1, with 8 bases lining up with TRBD2. V lost 10 bases to trimming and J lost 7 bases; unmatched junction nucleotides: 15. CDR3 length equals 15 residues. Germline loops: CDR1 LNHDA, CDR2 SQIVND (reference sequence). The CDR3 sequence is CATKTLAGGRNEQFF. DNA for the CDR3: TGTGCCACCAAAACCCTGGCGGGAGGACGAAATGAGCAGTTCTTC. Drawing the rest from reference TRBV19 and TRBJ2-1, the complete variable domain is DGGITQSPKYLFRKEGQNVTLSCEQNLNHDAMYWYRQDPGQGLRLIYYSQIVNDFQKGDIAEGYSVSREKKESFPLTVTSAQKNPTAFYLCATKTLAGGRNEQFFGPGTRLTVL.

This clone has more than one count but fewer than ten. The genes are TRBV4-1 and TRBJ1-5, with D possibly matching TRBD1 (6 bases). The germline V gene encodes CDR1 MGHRA and CDR2 YSYEKL. V dropped 3 bases and J dropped 4 bases, with 19 bases sitting between them. The CDR3 extends over 17 amino acids. The CDR3 DNA sequence: TGCGCCAGCAGCCAGTTCCACAGGGAGATGGGGAATCAGCCCCAGCATTTT. This encodes CASSQFHREMGNQPQHF.

V and J are TRBV20-1 and TRBJ1-2; D unclear. The CDR3 length is 11 residues. V was clipped by 1 base and J by 5 bases, with 5 bases between them. Germline loops: CDR1 DFQATT, CDR2 SNEGSKA (reference sequence). CDR3 DNA sequence: TGCAGTGCTAGAGCAGCTTATGGCTACACCTTC. Amino acids: CSARAAYGYTF.